Below are 11 T cell receptor beta chains sequenced from a single sample in a study of blood T cell repertoires in COVID-19 (dated by TCRdb to 2020 to 2022). The method was the immunoSEQ multiplex PCR assay. TCRdb re-hosts the immuneACCESS table, in-frame sequences only. Its copies lack some clones; in the studies checked, an unresolved V gene accounts for under half of them, and the cause for the rest is not known. This sample comprises 200,000 to 250,000 clones, less than 85% of them detected only once. Less than 4% of the sample is held by the ten biggest clonotypes. Sequencing was done on a sample of peripheral blood. These receptors were taken from a woman older than 75 with acute or convalescent COVID-19.

This clone was recorded a few times. V and J are TRBV5-5 and TRBJ1-5; D is perhaps TRBD1 (5 bases). V lost 1 base and J lost 6, with 11 bases in between. From germline, CDR1 is SGHKS and CDR2 YYEKEE (reference sequence). The CDR3 is 14 amino acids. The CDR3 DNA sequence: TGTGCCAGCAGCTTGACAGGAGCTAGTCAGCCCCAGCATTTT. It is translated as CASSLTGASQPQHF.

CDR3: CASKPGQGGSGELFF. DNA of the CDR3: TGTGCCAGCAAACCGGGACAGGGTGGATCCGGGGAGCTGTTTTTT. J is TRBJ2-2 and V is TRBV28; 9 bases line up with TRBD1. CDR3 length: 15 residues. V trimming: 7 bases; J trimming: 6 bases; junction bases outside the gene matches: 9. The germline V gene has CDR1 MDHEN and CDR2 SYDVKM.

This chain connects TRBV7-9 to TRBJ2-7; TRBD2 matches 9 bases. J gave up 4 bases and V 3 bases, and 4 bases lay outside the gene matches. Germline assignment: CDR1 SEHNR and CDR2 FQNEAQ (reference sequence). CDR3 length equals 14 residues. CDR3 amino acids: CASSLRGGLYEQYF. Here the CDR3 DNA reads TGTGCCAGCAGCTTGCGGGGGGGCTTGTACGAGCAGTACTTC.

The chain has TRBV6-5 and TRBJ1-1, with D uncertain. Germline V gene sequence: CDR1 MNHEY, CDR2 SVGAGI. The ends were cut back, 8 bases at V and 6 bases at J, with 19 bases in the middle. This CDR3 contains 14 residues. The CDR3, as DNA: TGTGCCAGCGCCTGGTCGGTAGGACTCCCTGAAGCTTTCTTT. Protein: CASAWSVGLPEAFF.

The rearrangement links TRBV9 to TRBJ1-1; D is undetermined. Germline-derived CDR1 and CDR2 are SGDLS and YYNGEE. The CDR3 runs to 14 residues. Trimming shortened V by 0 bases and J by 5 bases, and 11 bases separated the two germline ends. The CDR3 spells CASSVVREGTEAFF. The CDR3 DNA follows: TGTGCCAGCAGCGTAGTTCGGGAGGGAACTGAAGCTTTCTTT.

This rearrangement joins TRBV4-3 to TRBJ1-3, with D possibly TRBD1 on 5 matching bases. CDR3 size: 15 residues. Germline assignment: CDR1 LGHNA and CDR2 YSLEER. Trimming pared 0 bases from V and 2 bases from J, leaving 8 bases between. The CDR3 DNA sequence: TGCGCCAGCAGCCAAGACGGGGGAGCTGGAAACACCATATATTTT. It translates to CASSQDGGAGNTIYF.

This sequence joins TRBV5-4 and TRBJ1-2, with 7 bases matching TRBD1. CDR1 is SGHNT, CDR2 YYREEE, per germline (reference sequence). The CDR3 covers 14 residues. The ends lost 4 bases at V and 4 bases at J; junction bases unmatched: 7. This chain's CDR3 is CASSLRDSLYGYTF. In DNA, the CDR3 is TGTGCCAGCAGCCTCCGGGACAGCCTCTATGGCTACACCTTC.

This chain links TRBV6-2 or TRBV6-3 with TRBJ1-5, with D perhaps matching TRBD1 (6 bases). In germline, CDR1 is MNHEY, CDR2 SVGEGT. V lost 5 bases and J 5 bases, leaving 22 bases between the germline ends. The CDR3 is made up of 17 amino acids. CDR3 sequence: CASSAGTGYGRDQPQHF. Written as DNA, the CDR3 is TGTGCCAGCAGTGCTGGTACAGGGTATGGAAGGGATCAGCCCCAGCATTTT.

The genes are TRBV11-2 and TRBJ1-1, with D possibly TRBD1 on 5 matching bases. Trimming stripped 5 bases from V and 3 bases from J, with 22 bases between. The CDR3 contains 17 residues. Germline V CDR1 and CDR2: SGHAT, FQNNGV. The CDR3 DNA sequence: TGTGCCAGCAGCGCGCCTCCGGGGCCCGGGACTGACACTGAAGCTTTCTTT. Protein product: CASSAPPGPGTDTEAFF.

This clone showed up just a few times. The chain uses TRBV5-6 and TRBJ1-1; 8 bases align to TRBD1. Looked up from germline, CDR1 is SGHDT and CDR2 is YYEEEE. The length of the CDR3 is 16 residues. Trimming cost V 0 bases and J 0 bases; bases outside gene matches: 4. CDR3 nucleotides: TGTGCCAGCAGCTTGGACCCAGGGGGCCTGAACACTGAAGCTTTCTTT. Translation gives CASSLDPGGLNTEAFF.

V gene TRBV7-2 combines with J gene TRBJ2-2; 9 nucleotides agree with TRBD2. The germline gives CDR1 SGHTA, CDR2 FQGNSA. The CDR3 runs to 16 residues. The J segment lost 0 bases and the V segment lost 5 bases, leaving 4 bases of the junction unmatched. The CDR3 region is CASSPSGAANTGELFF. In DNA, the CDR3 is TGTGCCAGCAGCCCTAGCGGGGCGGCGAACACCGGGGAGCTGTTTTTT.